The clone carrying this T cell receptor beta chain was counted ten times or more. What it binds is not known. 5'RACE generated cDNA with 10-nucleotide random UMIs. In TCRdb, the 5' RACE reads were re-called with MiXCR into one record per CDR3 protein. The sample includes 65,000 to 95,000 distinct CDR3 sequences, more than 5% of them seen just once. This CDR3 is 14 amino acids long. The V gene's germline CDR1 is WSHSY and CDR2 SAAADI. The junction had 5 bases not matched to a gene; V was cut back by 6 bases and J by 1 base. These data belong to a study of neurological immune-mediated disorders. Findings and limits, study-wide: Falling below healthy controls, multiple sclerosis showed the least TCR clonal expansion, while HTLV-1-associated myelopathy showed the most.

Time point meaning: longitudinal time-point 2. V gene TRBV10-2 combines with J gene TRBJ1-1; 7 nucleotides line up with TRBD1. This TCR derives from a woman in her fifties or sixties with multiple sclerosis. The sequencing sample was made of PBMCs. As DNA, the CDR3 is TGCGCCAGCAGACCCGACAGGGCGAACACTGAAGCTTTCTTT. Protein: CASRPDRANTEAFF.